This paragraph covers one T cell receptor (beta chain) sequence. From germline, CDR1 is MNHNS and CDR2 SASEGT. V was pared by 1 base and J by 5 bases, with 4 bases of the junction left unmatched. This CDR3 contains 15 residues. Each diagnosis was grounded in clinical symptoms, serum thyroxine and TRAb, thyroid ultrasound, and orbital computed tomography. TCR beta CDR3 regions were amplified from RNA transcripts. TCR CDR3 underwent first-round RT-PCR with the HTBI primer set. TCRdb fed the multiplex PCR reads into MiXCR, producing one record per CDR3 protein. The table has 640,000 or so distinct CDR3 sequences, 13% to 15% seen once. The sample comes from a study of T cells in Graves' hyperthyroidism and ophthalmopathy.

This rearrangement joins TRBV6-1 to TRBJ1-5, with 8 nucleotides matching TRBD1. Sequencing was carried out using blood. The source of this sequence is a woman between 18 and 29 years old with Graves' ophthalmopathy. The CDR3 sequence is CASSEDRGAHQPQHF. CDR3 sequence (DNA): TGTGCCAGCAGTGAAGACAGGGGGGCCCATCAGCCCCAGCATTTT.